These T cell receptor beta chains were read from a single sample in a study of T cell responses to AZD1222 COVID-19 vaccine. Sequencing used immunoSEQ multiplex PCR; TCRdb keeps in-frame clones, though not all of them. The table lists tens of thousands of clones, approximately 89% of them singletons, with 4% to 6% in the top ten. Sequenced material: peripheral blood, taken on day 0 of MenACWY control vaccination. The origin of the receptors is an adult in good health. The CDR3 runs from the conserved cysteine through the conserved F or W. D genes are given only for firm matches. Clone size is shown for a subset of rows, as once, few, many or a class of expanded clone.

abundance: .; v_gene: TRBV18; d_gene: .; j_gene: TRBJ2-6; CDR3nt: TGTGCCAGCTCACCTGCGATCTCTGGGGCCAACGTCCTGACTTTC; CDR3aa: CASSPAISGANVLTF
abundance: few; v_gene: TRBV5-1; d_gene: .; j_gene: TRBJ1-4; CDR3nt: TGCGCCAGCAGCTTGGGGGGCCTCGAGGGCGAAAAACTGTTTTTT; CDR3aa: CASSLGGLEGEKLFF
abundance: .; v_gene: TRBV3-1/TRBV3-2; d_gene: .; j_gene: TRBJ2-1; CDR3nt: TGTGCCAGCAGCCAAGAGCCGACACCGGCCGATGAGCAGTTCTTC; CDR3aa: CASSQEPTPADEQFF
abundance: .; v_gene: TRBV27; d_gene: .; j_gene: TRBJ1-5; CDR3nt: TGTGCCAGCAGTGCTTCCGGCCGCTATAGCAATCAGCCCCAGCATTTT; CDR3aa: CASSASGRYSNQPQHF
abundance: .; v_gene: TRBV18; d_gene: .; j_gene: TRBJ1-2; CDR3nt: TGTGCCAGCTCACCACCGCGCGGAAAACAGTTTTGGGGCTACACCTTC; CDR3aa: CASSPPRGKQFWGYTF
abundance: .; v_gene: TRBV5-1; d_gene: .; j_gene: TRBJ2-7; CDR3nt: TGCGCCAGCAGCGTGACTAGGAGATACGAGCAGTACTTC; CDR3aa: CASSVTRRYEQYF
abundance: .; v_gene: TRBV2; d_gene: .; j_gene: TRBJ1-4; CDR3nt: TGTGCCAGCAGTGACGGAGTCGTTAATGAAAAACTGTTTTTT; CDR3aa: CASSDGVVNEKLFF
abundance: few; v_gene: TRBV18; d_gene: .; j_gene: TRBJ1-5; CDR3nt: TGTGCCAGCTCACCCGAGGACGGTACGGTGGCCCAGCATTTT; CDR3aa: CASSPEDGTVAQHF
abundance: .; v_gene: TRBV6-5; d_gene: .; j_gene: TRBJ2-3; CDR3nt: TGTGCCAGCAGGCAGGGGTATAGCACAGATACGCAGTATTTT; CDR3aa: CASRQGYSTDTQYF
abundance: .; v_gene: TRBV6-4; d_gene: .; j_gene: TRBJ1-1; CDR3nt: TGTGCCAGCAGTGCAGGGGCGAATACTGAAGCTTTCTTT; CDR3aa: CASSAGANTEAFF
abundance: .; v_gene: TRBV2; d_gene: .; j_gene: TRBJ1-2; CDR3nt: TGTGCCAGCAGCCTTAAGCCCCAGGGGACTAACTATGGCTACACCTTC; CDR3aa: CASSLKPQGTNYGYTF
abundance: .; v_gene: TRBV3-1/TRBV3-2; d_gene: .; j_gene: TRBJ1-3; CDR3nt: TGTGCCAGCAGCCAAGATCAAGGGTCCGGAAACACCATATATTTT; CDR3aa: CASSQDQGSGNTIYF
abundance: .; v_gene: TRBV19; d_gene: .; j_gene: TRBJ2-6; CDR3nt: TGTGCCAGTAGTCCTTTATTCTCTGGGGCCAACGTCCTGACTTTC; CDR3aa: CASSPLFSGANVLTF
abundance: .; v_gene: TRBV7-2; d_gene: .; j_gene: TRBJ1-5; CDR3nt: TGTGCCAGCAGCCCAGCGGCCTATAGCAATCAGCCCCAGCATTTT; CDR3aa: CASSPAAYSNQPQHF
abundance: .; v_gene: TRBV3-1/TRBV3-2; d_gene: TRBD2; j_gene: TRBJ2-7; CDR3nt: TGTGCCAGCTCGGGACTAGCGGCGGGGGAGCAGTACTTC; CDR3aa: CASSGLAAGEQYF
abundance: .; v_gene: TRBV5-1; d_gene: TRBD1; j_gene: TRBJ1-4; CDR3nt: TGCGCCAGCAGCTCCGGGGGACAGATTAATGAAAAGCTGTTTTTT; CDR3aa: CASSSGGQINEKLFF
abundance: .; v_gene: TRBV4-3; d_gene: .; j_gene: TRBJ2-3; CDR3nt: TGCGCCAGCAGCAGCCAGCTTAGCGATACGCAGTATTTT; CDR3aa: CASSSQLSDTQYF
abundance: .; v_gene: TRBV28; d_gene: .; j_gene: TRBJ1-2; CDR3nt: TGTGCCAGCAGTTTGTCGGCGGGTTCAAGCGGCTACACCTTC; CDR3aa: CASSLSAGSSGYTF
abundance: .; v_gene: TRBV28; d_gene: .; j_gene: TRBJ1-6; CDR3nt: TGTGCCAGCAGCCCCGGTGGGTCGAGGTCACCCCTCCACTTT; CDR3aa: CASSPGGSRSPLHF
abundance: once; v_gene: TRBV27; d_gene: .; j_gene: TRBJ2-3; CDR3nt: TGTGCCAGCAGTTTAGGGCACCCCAGCGCAGATACGCAGTATTTT; CDR3aa: CASSLGHPSADTQYF
abundance: .; v_gene: TRBV6-5; d_gene: .; j_gene: TRBJ2-5; CDR3nt: TGTGCCAGCGCCAAGGGGCGGGAGACCCAGTACTTC; CDR3aa: CASAKGRETQYF
abundance: .; v_gene: TRBV7-9; d_gene: TRBD2; j_gene: TRBJ2-5; CDR3nt: TGTGCCAGCAGCCCAGGACTAGCGGGATCCGTAGAGACCCAGTACTTC; CDR3aa: CASSPGLAGSVETQYF
abundance: once; v_gene: TRBV5-1; d_gene: .; j_gene: TRBJ1-1; CDR3nt: TGCGCCAGCAGCGTCTATACAGGGACTGAAGCTTTCTTT; CDR3aa: CASSVYTGTEAFF
abundance: .; v_gene: TRBV5-1; d_gene: TRBD2; j_gene: TRBJ2-1; CDR3nt: TGCGCCAGCAGTCCTCCCCTAGCGGGAGAAGTGGTTGGGCAGTTCTTC; CDR3aa: CASSPPLAGEVVGQFF
abundance: .; v_gene: TRBV4-2; d_gene: TRBD2; j_gene: TRBJ2-3; CDR3nt: TGTGCCAGCAGCCAAGAGCTAGCGGGGGGCCCCGGCACAGATACGCAGTATTTT; CDR3aa: CASSQELAGGPGTDTQYF
abundance: .; v_gene: TRBV4-3; d_gene: TRBD1; j_gene: TRBJ2-2; CDR3nt: TGCGCCAGCAGCCAAGACAGGGGGCGGTGGACCGGGGAGCTGTTTTTT; CDR3aa: CASSQDRGRWTGELFF
abundance: .; v_gene: TRBV5-1; d_gene: TRBD1; j_gene: TRBJ1-5; CDR3nt: TGCGCCAGCAGCCTCGGGACAGCTAGCAATCAGCCCCAGCATTTT; CDR3aa: CASSLGTASNQPQHF
abundance: .; v_gene: TRBV24-1; d_gene: TRBD2; j_gene: TRBJ2-7; CDR3nt: TGTGCCACCAGTGATCCCCGGACTAGCGGCTACGAGCAGTACTTC; CDR3aa: CATSDPRTSGYEQYF
abundance: .; v_gene: TRBV18; d_gene: .; j_gene: TRBJ1-1; CDR3nt: TGTGCCAGCTCACCACCAGGCCTTGAAGCTTTCTTT; CDR3aa: CASSPPGLEAFF
abundance: .; v_gene: TRBV29-1; d_gene: .; j_gene: TRBJ2-7; CDR3nt: TGCAGCGTTGGGTGGACGGACTACGAGCAGTACTTC; CDR3aa: CSVGWTDYEQYF
abundance: .; v_gene: TRBV10-2; d_gene: .; j_gene: TRBJ1-1; CDR3nt: TGCGCCAGCAGAAGGACAGTGAACACTGAAGCTTTCTTT; CDR3aa: CASRRTVNTEAFF
abundance: .; v_gene: TRBV6-2/TRBV6-3; d_gene: .; j_gene: TRBJ1-6; CDR3nt: TGTGCCAGCAGCCGGGACCACCGGGCACCCCTCCACTTT; CDR3aa: CASSRDHRAPLHF
abundance: .; v_gene: TRBV7-2; d_gene: TRBD2; j_gene: TRBJ2-5; CDR3nt: TGTGCCAGCAGCCCTAGCGGGGGGCGGTTAGAGACCCAGTACTTC; CDR3aa: CASSPSGGRLETQYF
abundance: .; v_gene: TRBV6-5; d_gene: .; j_gene: TRBJ1-1; CDR3nt: TGTGCCAGCAGTAACTTACAGGGTAGTGCTGAAGCTTTCTTT; CDR3aa: CASSNLQGSAEAFF
abundance: .; v_gene: TRBV27; d_gene: .; j_gene: TRBJ2-5; CDR3nt: TGTGCCAGCAGTTTAACTGGGGGGGCCTTAAAGACCCAGTACTTC; CDR3aa: CASSLTGGALKTQYF
abundance: .; v_gene: TRBV18; d_gene: .; j_gene: TRBJ1-4; CDR3nt: TGTGCCAGCTCCGACCTAAAAGTTGGAAAACTGTTTTTT; CDR3aa: CASSDLKVGKLFF
abundance: .; v_gene: TRBV6-5; d_gene: .; j_gene: TRBJ2-2; CDR3nt: TGTGCCAGCAAAAAGGTGACACCGGGGGAGCTGTTTTTT; CDR3aa: CASKKVTPGELFF
abundance: .; v_gene: TRBV6-1; d_gene: .; j_gene: TRBJ2-7; CDR3nt: TGTGCCAGCAGTGACGAGAGACGGGACCCCTCCTACGAGCAGTACTTC; CDR3aa: CASSDERRDPSYEQYF
abundance: .; v_gene: TRBV28; d_gene: .; j_gene: TRBJ1-2; CDR3nt: TGTGCCAGCAGTTTATTTGCGGTTGGGGGCTACACCTTC; CDR3aa: CASSLFAVGGYTF
abundance: .; v_gene: TRBV27; d_gene: .; j_gene: TRBJ2-5; CDR3nt: TGTGCCAGCAGTTTACGGCCCCAAGAGACCCAGTACTTC; CDR3aa: CASSLRPQETQYF
abundance: .; v_gene: TRBV11-1; d_gene: TRBD2; j_gene: TRBJ2-5; CDR3nt: TGTGCCAGCAGCTTAAATCCCGGGGGGGAAGAGACCCAGTACTTC; CDR3aa: CASSLNPGGEETQYF
abundance: .; v_gene: TRBV5-6; d_gene: .; j_gene: TRBJ2-5; CDR3nt: TGTGCCAGCAGCTCACTCCGGGAGAACAAGTACCAAGAGACCCAGTACTTC; CDR3aa: CASSSLRENKYQETQYF
abundance: .; v_gene: TRBV11-1; d_gene: .; j_gene: TRBJ1-1; CDR3nt: TGTGCCAGCAGACAGATTGTCGGCACTGAAGCTTTCTTT; CDR3aa: CASRQIVGTEAFF
abundance: .; v_gene: TRBV7-2; d_gene: .; j_gene: TRBJ1-4; CDR3nt: TGTGCCAGCAGCGAAGCACGAGGGCGCGAAAAACTGTTTTTT; CDR3aa: CASSEARGREKLFF
abundance: .; v_gene: TRBV2; d_gene: .; j_gene: TRBJ1-6; CDR3nt: TGTGCCAGCAGTGGGGAAGGCGGTTCACCCCTCCACTTT; CDR3aa: CASSGEGGSPLHF
abundance: .; v_gene: TRBV3-1/TRBV3-2; d_gene: .; j_gene: TRBJ1-2; CDR3nt: TGTGCCAGCAGCCAAGAGCAGTCGCAAATACCCGGGATCGGCTACACCTTC; CDR3aa: CASSQEQSQIPGIGYTF
abundance: once; v_gene: TRBV24-1; d_gene: .; j_gene: TRBJ2-3; CDR3nt: TGTGCCACCAGTGATTTGCGACACTCTAGCACAGATACGCAGTATTTT; CDR3aa: CATSDLRHSSTDTQYF
abundance: .; v_gene: TRBV27; d_gene: .; j_gene: TRBJ1-1; CDR3nt: TGTGCCAGCAGTTTATATGGGGAGAGGGGCACTGAAGCTTTCTTT; CDR3aa: CASSLYGERGTEAFF
abundance: .; v_gene: TRBV24-1; d_gene: TRBD1; j_gene: TRBJ2-1; CDR3nt: TGTGCCACCAGTGACCTCAGGGACAGGGCTAGGAATGAGCAGTTCTTC; CDR3aa: CATSDLRDRARNEQFF
abundance: .; v_gene: TRBV11-2; d_gene: .; j_gene: TRBJ2-2; CDR3nt: TGTGCCAGCAGCCAAACGATGGAACCGAACACCGGGGAGCTGTTTTTT; CDR3aa: CASSQTMEPNTGELFF
abundance: .; v_gene: TRBV5-1; d_gene: TRBD1; j_gene: TRBJ1-5; CDR3nt: TGCGCCAGCAGCCCGGGACAGGGGAATCAGCCCCAGCATTTT; CDR3aa: CASSPGQGNQPQHF
abundance: few; v_gene: TRBV5-1; d_gene: .; j_gene: TRBJ2-3; CDR3nt: TGCGCCAGCAGCTTGGGGGGATTCAACACAGATACGCAGTATTTT; CDR3aa: CASSLGGFNTDTQYF
abundance: .; v_gene: TRBV6-2/TRBV6-3; d_gene: TRBD2; j_gene: TRBJ2-2; CDR3nt: TGTGCCAGCAGTTTTTCTAGCGGAGGCTCCTCGAACACCGGGGAGCTGTTTTTT; CDR3aa: CASSFSSGGSSNTGELFF